This TCR beta chain was identified in a study of T cells in Graves' hyperthyroidism and ophthalmopathy. Template material for amplifying TCR beta CDR3 regions consisted of RNA transcripts. HTBI primers drove first-round RT-PCR of the TCR CDR3. Each CDR3 protein is one row after TCRdb ran MiXCR on the multiplex PCR reads. The repertoire holds approximately 490,000 distinct CDR3 sequences, with 20% to 25% as singletons. This clonotype was seen at least ten times. CDR1 MNHEY and CDR2 SMNVEV come from the germline V gene (reference sequence). V shed 5 bases, J shed 0 bases, and the junction held 12 bases outside the gene matches. This CDR3 comprises 19 residues.

Input material: blood. This clonotype originated in a woman aged 65 to 85 with Graves' ophthalmopathy. This chain joins TRBV27 and TRBJ2-2; 10 bases fit TRBD1. The CDR3 DNA sequence: TGTGCCAGCAGTCCCCGGACAGGGGGGATCTCAACGAACACCGGGGAGCTGTTTTTT. Protein: CASSPRTGGISTNTGELFF.